Below are 2 T cell receptor beta chains sequenced from a single sample in a study of early T cells in non-severe SARS-CoV-2 infection. TCRdb independently ran MiXCR on the 5' RACE reads; one entry per CDR3 protein. Of about 50,000 distinct CDR3 sequences listed, approximately 8.5% were seen once; the top ten hold 15%. Input material: whole blood. Receptors originate from an adult who was a healthcare worker with PCR-confirmed SARS-CoV-2 infection or an uninfected control (not recorded which).

This clonotype showed up many times. The V gene is TRBV2, the J gene TRBJ1-1; D might be TRBD1 (5 bases). The CDR3 runs 15 residues. The germline gives CDR1 SNHLY, CDR2 FYNNEI. Trimming left V 3 bases short and J 4 bases short, with 15 bases between. The CDR3 spells CASSELFQGSTEAFF. The CDR3 DNA is TGTGCCAGCAGTGAGCTGTTCCAGGGATCCACTGAAGCTTTCTTT.

This clonotype has at least ten counts. This rearrangement joins TRBV7-9 to TRBJ2-1; D remains ambiguous. CDR3 length: 11 amino acids. The germline V gene has CDR1 SEHNR and CDR2 FQNEAQ (reference sequence). The DNA for the CDR3 is TGTGTGGCGAGCTCCTACAATGAGCAGTTCTTC. This codes for CVASSYNEQFF.